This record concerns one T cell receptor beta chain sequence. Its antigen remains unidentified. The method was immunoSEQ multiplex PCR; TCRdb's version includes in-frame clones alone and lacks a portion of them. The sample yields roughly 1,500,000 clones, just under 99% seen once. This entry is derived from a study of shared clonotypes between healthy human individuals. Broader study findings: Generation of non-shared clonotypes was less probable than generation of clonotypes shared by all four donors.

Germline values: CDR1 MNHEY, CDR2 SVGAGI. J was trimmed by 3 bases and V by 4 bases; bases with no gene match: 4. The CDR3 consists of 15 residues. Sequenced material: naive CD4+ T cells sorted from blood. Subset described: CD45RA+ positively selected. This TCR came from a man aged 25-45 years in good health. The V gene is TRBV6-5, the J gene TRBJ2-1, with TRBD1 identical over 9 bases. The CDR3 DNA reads TGTGCCAGCAGTTCTTGGGACAGGGACTACAATGAGCAGTTCTTC. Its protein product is CASSSWDRDYNEQFF.